The 22 T cell receptor beta chains below were found in one sample sequenced in a study of cytotoxic CD8 clonotypes in ibrutinib-treated CLL. Sequenced by immunoSEQ multiplex PCR; TCRdb stores in-frame clones only, minus some. The table shows 60,000 to 70,000 clones, with approximately 62% occurring only once. The sequencing used PBMCs, collected after 12 months of ibrutinib treatment. These receptors came from a human donor with chronic lymphocytic leukemia.

J is TRBJ1-6 and V is TRBV6-5, with 7 positions matching TRBD1. From germline, CDR1 is MNHEY and CDR2 SVGAGI. J lost 7 bases, V lost 6 bases, and 6 bases had no gene match. The CDR3 covers 14 residues. CDR3 nucleotides: TGTGCCAGCAGAGGCGGGACAGTCAATTCACCCCTCCACTTT. Residues: CASRGGTVNSPLHF.

The chain uses TRBV6-5 and TRBJ1-2, with D perhaps matching TRBD1 (5 bases). The CDR3 has 15 residues. V lost 4 bases, J lost 8 bases, and 20 bases lay in between. The germline V gene encodes CDR1 MNHEY and CDR2 SVGAGI. This CDR3 is CASSFTPPGGYGYTF. The CDR3 region has the DNA TGTGCCAGCAGTTTCACCCCCCCTGGGGGTTACGGCTACACCTTC.

This sequence joins TRBV19 and TRBJ2-1; TRBD2 matches at 9 bases. Germline-derived CDR1 and CDR2 are LNHDA and SQIVND (reference sequence). This CDR3 is built from 18 residues. Trimming removed 6 bases from V and 0 bases from J; junction bases left unmatched: 12. The CDR3: CASRKGLATRSSYNEQFF. As DNA, the CDR3 is TGTGCCAGTAGAAAAGGACTAGCGACGAGAAGCTCCTACAATGAGCAGTTCTTC.

This clone was detected only a few times. The CDR3 nucleotides are TGTGCCAGCAGTTCCGGGGGACGGACCTACAATGAGCAGTTCTTC. Translation gives CASSSGGRTYNEQFF. The rearrangement uses TRBV6-5 and TRBJ2-1; perhaps TRBD2 as D (6 bases). V shed 4 bases and J shed 2 bases, with 12 bases lying between them. The CDR3 is 15 residues long. CDR1 MNHEY and CDR2 SVGAGI come from the germline V gene.

V and J are TRBV5-1 and TRBJ2-5; D is unclear. The CDR3 is 13 residues long. The V and J ends lost 4 bases and 3 bases respectively, with 10 bases between them. Germline V gene sequence: CDR1 SGHRS, CDR2 YFSETQ. In nucleotides, the CDR3 is TGCGCCAGCAGCCTCCTGACCGAAGAGACCCAGTACTTC. This encodes CASSLLTEETQYF.

The chain carries TRBV2 and TRBJ2-5, with D possibly being TRBD2 (6 bases). The CDR3 contains 14 residues. The V gene's germline CDR1 is SNHLY and CDR2 FYNNEI. Trimming cost V 6 bases and J 1 base, with 12 bases left between them. CDR3 bases: TGTGCCAGCAGAGACAGACTAGTCCAAGAGACCCAGTACTTC. Translating it yields CASRDRLVQETQYF.

This rearrangement joins TRBV19 to TRBJ2-2, with TRBD2 matching over 8 bases. Per germline, CDR1 LNHDA and CDR2 SQIVND (reference sequence). J lost 5 bases, V lost 4 bases, and 9 bases had no gene match. The CDR3 is 16 residues long. CDR3 sequence (DNA): TGTGCCAGTAGTAGACCGGGGGGGCTCTATACCGGGGAGCTGTTTTTT. Amino acid sequence: CASSRPGGLYTGELFF.

V is TRBV29-1 and J is TRBJ1-2; D call uncertain. CDR1 and CDR2 (germline): SQVTM, ANQGSEA. The CDR3 is made up of 13 amino acids. V lost 4 bases, J lost 4 bases, and 13 bases lay in between. CDR3 bases: TGCAGCGTTGCGGACCCTTTGAGCTATGGCTACACCTTC. It encodes CSVADPLSYGYTF.

This clone appeared once. The chain carries TRBV18 and TRBJ2-2; possibly TRBD1 for D (5 bases). CDR1 is KGHSH, CDR2 LQKENI, per germline. V was cut by 3 bases and J by 3 bases, with 14 bases left in between. This CDR3 has 16 residues. The CDR3 region is CASSPVGHLHTGELFF. For the CDR3, the DNA is TGTGCCAGCTCACCTGTCGGACACCTCCACACCGGGGAGCTGTTTTTT.

V is TRBV27 and J is TRBJ2-3; 11 nucleotides align to TRBD2. In germline, CDR1 is MNHEY, CDR2 SMNVEV (reference sequence). Trimming took 5 bases from V and 3 from J; bases not matched to a gene: 4. The CDR3 has 15 amino acids. This chain's CDR3 is CASSDGTSGTDTQYF. The CDR3 DNA follows: TGTGCCAGCAGTGATGGGACTAGCGGAACAGATACGCAGTATTTT.

A few counts support this clone. The chain uses TRBV5-1 and TRBJ2-1; TRBD2 agrees at 7 bases. Germline V gene data show CDR1 as SGHRS and CDR2 as YFSETQ. V gave up 5 bases and J gave up 4 bases; unmatched junction bases: 9. There are 15 residues in the CDR3. The CDR3 sequence is CASSSGLGLYNEQFF. The CDR3 nucleotides are TGCGCCAGCAGTTCCGGACTAGGCCTATACAATGAGCAGTTCTTC.

This chain links TRBV7-8 with TRBJ2-3; D assignment may be TRBD1 or TRBD2 (6 bases each). The V gene lost 2 bases and the J gene lost 1 base, with 22 bases spanning the gap. The germline gives CDR1 SGHVS, CDR2 FQNEAQ. This CDR3 region has 19 residues. This CDR3 is CASSLYPPGAGGGTDTQYF. CDR3 DNA sequence: TGTGCCAGCAGCTTATATCCCCCGGGGGCCGGAGGGGGCACAGATACGCAGTATTTT.

The J gene is TRBJ2-7, the V gene TRBV6-1; D is uncertain. V was clipped by 8 bases and J by 3 bases, with 14 bases between them. Germline V gives CDR1 MNHNS, CDR2 SASEGT. This CDR3 comprises 13 residues. The CDR3 here is CASGWPRNYEQYF. As DNA, the CDR3 is TGTGCCAGCGGGTGGCCCCGTAACTACGAGCAGTACTTC.

The chain has TRBV18 and TRBJ1-2; the D is unclear. V lost 3 bases and J lost 4, with 12 bases in between. Germline V gives CDR1 KGHSH, CDR2 LQKENI. This CDR3 contains 14 residues. The CDR3 loop reads CASSPPGNVYGYTF. In nucleotides, the CDR3 is TGTGCCAGCTCACCGCCCGGGAATGTCTATGGCTACACCTTC.

This clone was counted only a few times. This chain links TRBV5-4 with TRBJ2-5; TRBD1 agrees at 8 bases. The CDR3 is 13 residues long. Looked up from germline, CDR1 is SGHNT and CDR2 is YYREEE (reference sequence). The trim removed 2 bases at V and 5 bases at J, leaving 2 bases unmatched. CDR3 bases: TGTGCCAGCAGCTTCGGACAGGGTGAGACCCAGTACTTC. Protein sequence: CASSFGQGETQYF.

CDR3 loop: CASSLWENYGYTF. CDR3 DNA sequence: TGCGCCAGCAGCTTGTGGGAAAACTATGGCTACACCTTC. This chain uses TRBV5-1 with TRBJ1-2; D unclear. The CDR3 is made up of 13 amino acids. The germline V gene encodes CDR1 SGHRS and CDR2 YFSETQ. Trimming stripped 1 base from V and 2 bases from J, with 6 bases between.

In its sample, this clone was seen once. The chain joins TRBV11-2 to TRBJ2-3; D is unresolved. Germline lookup yields CDR1 SGHAT and CDR2 FQNNGV. The ends were cut back, 1 base at V and 3 bases at J, with 5 bases in the middle. This CDR3 has 13 residues. CDR3 DNA: TGTGCCAGCAGCTTAGTAGAGACAGATACGCAGTATTTT. Translation: CASSLVETDTQYF.

J is TRBJ2-1 and V is TRBV18, with 10 nucleotides matching TRBD2. The CDR3 is 16 amino acids. CDR1 KGHSH and CDR2 LQKENI come from the germline V gene. With V trimmed by 4 bases and J by 8 bases, 11 bases remained unmatched. This CDR3 is CASSHQRGGLLYEQFF. The DNA for the CDR3 is TGTGCCAGCTCACACCAGCGGGGGGGCCTTTTGTATGAGCAGTTCTTC.

The chain links TRBV29-1 to TRBJ1-1; 8 bases are a match to TRBD1. Losses at the gene ends were 8 bases for V and 8 bases for J; bases not matched to a gene: 19. The CDR3 is 15 residues long. CDR1 SQVTM and CDR2 ANQGSEA come from the germline V gene. The CDR3 DNA sequence: TGCAGCCCGACTCTTGCAGGGGGCGCCCAGACCGAAGCTTTCTTT. The encoded protein is CSPTLAGGAQTEAFF.

The chain combines TRBV5-4 with TRBJ2-7; 8 positions match TRBD1. The V gene end was trimmed by 0 bases and the J gene end by 3 bases; junction bases not matched to a gene: 5. This CDR3 region has 15 residues. Germline V lookup: CDR1 SGHNT, CDR2 YYREEE (reference sequence). DNA of the CDR3: TGTGCCAGCAGCTTGGGTGGGACAGGATTCTACGAGCAGTACTTC. Its protein is CASSLGGTGFYEQYF.

The chain carries TRBV7-9 and TRBJ1-3; 7 bases are a match to TRBD1. The CDR3 is made up of 16 amino acids. In germline, CDR1 is SEHNR, CDR2 FQNEAQ (reference sequence). Trimming removed 2 bases from V and 0 bases from J; junction bases left unmatched: 4. CDR3 loop: CASSLQGGASGNTIYF. The CDR3 DNA reads TGTGCCAGCAGCTTACAGGGGGGAGCCTCTGGAAACACCATATATTTT.

The chain links TRBV7-6 to TRBJ2-7, with 9 bases that match TRBD2. The germline V gene encodes CDR1 SGHVS and CDR2 FNYEAQ. V lost 5 bases and J lost 6; bases outside the gene matches: 8. The CDR3 runs 14 residues. This CDR3 is CASSPLAGKAEQYF. The CDR3 DNA is TGTGCCAGCAGCCCTCTAGCGGGAAAAGCCGAGCAGTACTTC. The full variable domain, with the rest looked up from reference TRBV7-6 and TRBJ2-7, is GAGVSQSPRYKVTKRGQDVALRCDPISGHVSLYWYRQALGQGPEFLTYFNYEAQQDKSGLPNDRFSAERPEGSISTLTIQRTEQRDSAMYRCASSPLAGKAEQYFGPGTRLTVT.